Listed below are T cell receptor beta chains from one sample, sequenced in a study of control samples from healthy donors and cancer patients. Some clones are missing from TCRdb's copy, which holds only in-frame ones; the method was immunoSEQ multiplex PCR. Among about 50,000 clones, over 85% were seen once, and the ten largest hold roughly 0.8%. The source material was PBMCs. These receptors were taken from a man aged 25 to 40 with colorectal cancer. CDR3s include the opening cysteine and the closing phenylalanine or tryptophan. D genes are given only for firm matches. Rows may omit the clone size; those that give it use once, few, many or a size class.

>TRBV7-2|TRBJ1-2|.|.
TGTGCCAGCAGCTTATTGGGTACCGGGGGCTATGGCTACACCTTC
CASSLLGTGGYGYTF
>TRBV5-1|TRBJ2-3|.|.
TGCGCCAGCAGCTCGGACATCGGGACTCCGAGTCAAGATACGCAGTATTTT
CASSSDIGTPSQDTQYF
>TRBV5-1|TRBJ2-7|TRBD2|.
TGCGCCAGCAGCTGGGAGGGGAGCTCCTACGAGCAGTACTTC
CASSWEGSSYEQYF
>TRBV10-3|TRBJ2-5|TRBD2|.
TGTGCCATCAGTGAAGGGCGGGGGGGCCAGGAGACCCAGTACTTC
CAISEGRGGQETQYF
>TRBV19|TRBJ1-1|TRBD1|medium-sized
TGTGCCAGTACGCCAGGGGGCGATTCATGGAGCACTGAAGCTTTCTTT
CASTPGGDSWSTEAFF
>TRBV7-2|TRBJ2-7|TRBD2|.
TGTGCCAGCAGCTTAACGCCTAGCGGACCTTACGAGCAGTACTTC
CASSLTPSGPYEQYF
>TRBV9|TRBJ2-7|TRBD1|.
TGTGCCAGCAGCGTAAGTGCCGGACAGGGACTTTACGAGCAGTACTTC
CASSVSAGQGLYEQYF
>TRBV6-5|TRBJ1-1|.|.
TGTGCCAGCAGTTATGTTCCCTCTGCTGAAGCTTTCTTT
CASSYVPSAEAFF
>TRBV2|TRBJ1-3|.|.
TGTGCCAGCAGGACAGGATTCTCTGGAAACACCATATATTTT
CASRTGFSGNTIYF
>TRBV6-1|TRBJ1-2|.|few
TGTGCCAGCAGTGAATCGTTAGGCGCTAACTATGGCTACACCTTC
CASSESLGANYGYTF
>TRBV19|TRBJ2-4|TRBD1|.
TGTGCCAGTACATCCGGGACAGGATTCGGCAACATTCAGTACTTC
CASTSGTGFGNIQYF
>TRBV4-3|TRBJ2-1|.|.
TGCGCCAGCAGCCAAGATTTAACTAAACACAATGAGCAGTTCTTC
CASSQDLTKHNEQFF
>TRBV3-1/TRBV3-2|TRBJ2-7|.|.
TGTGCCAGCAGCCAAGGCCACGAGCAGTACTTC
CASSQGHEQYF
>TRBV6-5|TRBJ2-2|.|once
TGTGCCAGCAGTTACTCGGCAGGGGACGGGGAGCTGTTTTTT
CASSYSAGDGELFF
>TRBV5-5|TRBJ2-3|.|.
TGTGCCAGCAGGCACGAAGGGCCGGCCAGGGTGGGAATGGATACGCAGTATTTT
CASRHEGPARVGMDTQYF
>TRBV5-1|TRBJ2-2|.|.
TGCGCCAGCAGCCTGGGGCAGGGAATCGGGGAGCTGTTTTTT
CASSLGQGIGELFF
>TRBV11-2|TRBJ1-1|.|.
TGTGCCAGCAGCTTAGTGGGGGGGACGGGGGCTGAAGCTTTCTTT
CASSLVGGTGAEAFF
>TRBV30|TRBJ2-2|.|.
TGTGCCTGGAGTGTTGGTAGTACCGGGGAGCTGTTTTTT
CAWSVGSTGELFF
>TRBV20-1|TRBJ2-7|.|once
TGCAGTGCCGGCCAGAGGGGCGAGCAGTACTTC
CSAGQRGEQYF
>TRBV4-2|TRBJ2-2|TRBD1|.
TGTGCCAGCAGCCCACAGGGGAGCGGGGAGCTGTTTTTT
CASSPQGSGELFF
>TRBV3-1/TRBV3-2|TRBJ2-1|.|.
TGTGCCAGCAGCCAAGATAATGACAGGTCCTACAATGAGCAGTTCTTC
CASSQDNDRSYNEQFF
>TRBV11-3|TRBJ2-3|.|.
TGTGCCAGCAGCTTAGGCGGCGGGGAAGGTGCAGATACGCAGTATTTT
CASSLGGGEGADTQYF
>TRBV18|TRBJ1-4|.|.
TGTGCCAGCTCCCCGGACAGAAAGGAAAAACTGTTTTTT
CASSPDRKEKLFF
>TRBV10-3|TRBJ1-2|.|once
TGTGCCATCAGTGAGGCAAATAACTATGGCTACACCTTC
CAISEANNYGYTF
>TRBV5-6|TRBJ1-2|.|.
TGTGCCAGCAGCTTGGAGGGGGGGCGCCTGGTCTATGGCTACACCTTC
CASSLEGGRLVYGYTF
>TRBV5-4|TRBJ2-7|.|.
TGTGCCAGCAGCTCTCTTCTGGGCAGGGAAGGTTACGAGCAGTACTTC
CASSSLLGREGYEQYF
>TRBV4-1|TRBJ1-6|.|.
TGCGCCAGCAGCGCGCCGGGACGGAGCTCCTATAATTCACCCCTCCACTTT
CASSAPGRSSYNSPLHF
>TRBV4-2|TRBJ2-4|.|.
TGTGCCAGCAGCCAGGGGTTCAAAAACATTCAGTACTTC
CASSQGFKNIQYF
>TRBV5-5|TRBJ1-2|.|.
TGTGCCAGCAGATACTCCGGGACTTCTAACTATGGCTACACCTTC
CASRYSGTSNYGYTF
>TRBV19|TRBJ2-3|TRBD1|.
TGTGCCACCTCGGGACAGGGGGCTCGAGATACGCAGTATTTT
CATSGQGARDTQYF
>TRBV7-9|TRBJ1-2|.|.
TGTGCCAGCAGTGCGGAAAACTATGGCTACACCTTC
CASSAENYGYTF
>TRBV28|TRBJ1-4|.|.
TGTGCCACCCAACCTCCGGGACGGCTTAATGAAAAACTGTTTTTT
CATQPPGRLNEKLFF
>TRBV10-3|TRBJ2-4|.|.
TGTGCCATCATCGGGCCAGCCGCTATAGCCAAAAACATTCAGTACTTC
CAIIGPAAIAKNIQYF
>TRBV30|TRBJ2-1|.|.
TGTGCCTGGAGTGGGATCGCCCAGGGGGAGCAGTTCTTC
CAWSGIAQGEQFF
>TRBV9|TRBJ2-2|TRBD2|few
TGTGCCAGCAGCCCACGGACTAGCGGGGTTTCCGGGGAGCTGTTTTTT
CASSPRTSGVSGELFF
>TRBV11-2|TRBJ1-2|.|.
TGTGCCAGCAGCTTAGAACCCCCGGGAGGCTACACCTTC
CASSLEPPGGYTF
>TRBV10-1|TRBJ2-4|.|.
TGCGCCAGCAGCCCGGACGGAAACATTCAGTACTTC
CASSPDGNIQYF
>TRBV9|TRBJ2-3|.|.
TGTGCCAGCAGTCAATCCGGTCGGACGGATACGCAGTATTTT
CASSQSGRTDTQYF
>TRBV30|TRBJ1-1|TRBD1|few
TGTGCCTGCCCGGGACAGCTGAACACTGAAGCTTTCTTT
CACPGQLNTEAFF
>TRBV5-1|TRBJ1-1|.|.
TGCGCCAGCAGCTTGGTTGTTGGCCGCCTGAGGACTGAAGCTTTCTTT
CASSLVVGRLRTEAFF
>TRBV3-1/TRBV3-2|TRBJ2-6|TRBD1|few
TGTGCCAGCAGCCAAAGGACAGGGCGGGCCAACGTCCTGACTTTC
CASSQRTGRANVLTF
>TRBV12-3/TRBV12-4|TRBJ1-1|TRBD1|.
TGTGCCAGCAGGTTACAGGGGTGGACTGAAGCTTTCTTT
CASRLQGWTEAFF
>TRBV11-2|TRBJ2-7|.|.
TGTGCCAGCAGCCCAACCCAATTTGGGGGGCATGCCTACGAACAGTACTTC
CASSPTQFGGHAYEQYF
>TRBV7-9|TRBJ1-6|.|.
TGTGCCAGCAGCTTAGCGGGGGGAGATAATTCACCCCTCCACTTT
CASSLAGGDNSPLHF
>TRBV7-2|TRBJ2-2|TRBD2|.
TGTGCCAGCAGCAAGCGCAATCTAGCGGGGGGGAACACCGGGGAGCTGTTTTTT
CASSKRNLAGGNTGELFF
>TRBV5-6|TRBJ1-5|.|.
TGTGCCAGCAGCTTACTGGGGCGGACCAAACAGCCCCAGCATTTT
CASSLLGRTKQPQHF
>TRBV18|TRBJ1-1|TRBD1|.
TGTGCCAGCTCACCAAGCCCGGGACAGGGGGCCGGCACTGAAGCTTTCTTT
CASSPSPGQGAGTEAFF
>TRBV4-1|TRBJ1-4|.|.
TGCGCCAGCAGCCAAGATGTCCAGGTACGGAAAGTTGGAACTAATGAAAAACTGTTTTTT
CASSQDVQVRKVGTNEKLFF
>TRBV4-3|TRBJ1-5|.|.
TGCGCCAGCAGCCACAACAGAGGCGTTCAGCCCCAGCATTTT
CASSHNRGVQPQHF
>TRBV6-5|TRBJ1-1|TRBD1|.
TGTGCCAGCCTGGACAGGGGGGTTCGGGACACTGAAGCTTTCTTT
CASLDRGVRDTEAFF
>TRBV19|TRBJ1-2|.|.
TGTGCCAGTAGTATCTTTCCCCTGGGGGCAAGGTATGGCTACACCTTC
CASSIFPLGARYGYTF